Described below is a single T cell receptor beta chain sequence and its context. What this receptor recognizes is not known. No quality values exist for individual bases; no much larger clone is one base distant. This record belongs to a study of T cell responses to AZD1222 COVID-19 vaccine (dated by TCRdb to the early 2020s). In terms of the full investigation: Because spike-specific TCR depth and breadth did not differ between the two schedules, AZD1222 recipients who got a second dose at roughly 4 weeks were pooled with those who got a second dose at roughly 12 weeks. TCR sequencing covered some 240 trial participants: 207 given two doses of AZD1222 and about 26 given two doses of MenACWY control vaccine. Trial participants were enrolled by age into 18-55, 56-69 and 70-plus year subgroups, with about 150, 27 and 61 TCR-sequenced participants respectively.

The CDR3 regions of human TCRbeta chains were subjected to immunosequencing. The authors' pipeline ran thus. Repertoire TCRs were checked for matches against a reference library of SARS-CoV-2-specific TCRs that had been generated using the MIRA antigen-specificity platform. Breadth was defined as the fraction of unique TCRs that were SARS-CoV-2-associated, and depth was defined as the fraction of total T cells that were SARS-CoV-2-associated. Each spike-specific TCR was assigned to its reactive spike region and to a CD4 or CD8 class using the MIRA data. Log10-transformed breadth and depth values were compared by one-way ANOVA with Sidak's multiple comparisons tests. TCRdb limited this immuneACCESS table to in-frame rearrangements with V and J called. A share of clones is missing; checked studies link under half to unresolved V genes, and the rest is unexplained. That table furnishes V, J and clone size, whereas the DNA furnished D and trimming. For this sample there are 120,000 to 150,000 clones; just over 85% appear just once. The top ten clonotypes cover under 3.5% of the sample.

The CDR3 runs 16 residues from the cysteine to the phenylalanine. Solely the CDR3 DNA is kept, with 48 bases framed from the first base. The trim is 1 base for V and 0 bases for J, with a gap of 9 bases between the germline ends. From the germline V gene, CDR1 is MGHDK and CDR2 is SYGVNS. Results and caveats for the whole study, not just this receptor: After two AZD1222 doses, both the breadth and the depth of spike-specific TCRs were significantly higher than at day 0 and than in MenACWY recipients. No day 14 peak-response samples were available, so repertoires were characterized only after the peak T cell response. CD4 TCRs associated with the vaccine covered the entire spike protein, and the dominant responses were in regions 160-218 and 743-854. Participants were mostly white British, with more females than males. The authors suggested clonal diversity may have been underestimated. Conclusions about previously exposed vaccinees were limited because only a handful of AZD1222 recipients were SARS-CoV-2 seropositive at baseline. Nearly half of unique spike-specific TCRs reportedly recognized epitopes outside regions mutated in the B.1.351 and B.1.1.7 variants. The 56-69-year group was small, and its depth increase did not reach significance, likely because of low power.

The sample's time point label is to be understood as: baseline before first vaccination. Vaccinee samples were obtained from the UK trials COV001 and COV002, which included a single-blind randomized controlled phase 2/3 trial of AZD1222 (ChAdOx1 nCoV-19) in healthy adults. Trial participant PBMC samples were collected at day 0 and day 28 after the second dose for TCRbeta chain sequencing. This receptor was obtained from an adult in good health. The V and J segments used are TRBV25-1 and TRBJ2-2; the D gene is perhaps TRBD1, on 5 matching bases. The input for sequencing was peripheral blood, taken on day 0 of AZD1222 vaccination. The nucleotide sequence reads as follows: TGTGCCAGCAGTGAATTGAAGGGGTCGAACACCGGGGAGCTGTTTTTT. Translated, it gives CASSELKGSNTGELFF.